This T cell receptor (beta chain) was sequenced during a study of blood T cells in healthy people across ages. Findings and limits, study-wide: Naive T cell percentage showed a strong correlation with TCR beta diversity.

Sample-barcoded 5' priming and a J-beta primer mix drove a second PCR of 7 to 11 cycles. A minimum of 2.5 million CDR3-containing paired-end reads was obtained for each sample. TCRdb independently ran MiXCR on the 5' RACE reads; one entry per CDR3 protein. The table lists hundreds of thousands of distinct CDR3 sequences, about 59% of them singletons. This CDR3 is 14 amino acids long. V lost 3 bases and J lost 9; bases outside the gene matches: 8. Germline CDR1 and CDR2: MNHEY and SMNVEV (reference sequence). This clonotype was recorded a few times. The antigen remains undetermined. This chain links TRBV27 with TRBJ2-1; TRBD2 agrees at 7 bases. The clonotype originates from a man younger than 45 in good health. Sequencing was done on a sample of blood. This CDR3 is CASSFAGEGPEQFF. CDR3 coding DNA: TGTGCCAGCAGTTTCGCCGGGGAGGGGCCTGAGCAGTTCTTC.